Listed here is a single TCR beta chain. This sample was included in a study of cytomegalovirus exposure and HLA in healthy donors. This PCR relied on a set of 60 Vbeta primers and 13 Jbeta primers. Only in-frame clones appear in the TCRdb table, and some are missing; sequencing was by immunoSEQ multiplex PCR. This table holds roughly 160,000 clones, roughly four fifths found once. The CDR3 sequence is 12 residues long. With 0 bases removed from V and 7 bases from J, the gap between germline ends came to 7 bases. Germline CDR1 SGHKS, CDR2 YYEKEE (reference sequence). This clonotype originated in a man aged 40-55 years in good health and CMV-seronegative. The source material was PBMCs. The chain carries TRBV5-5 and TRBJ1-1; D might be TRBD1 (5 bases). The CDR3: CASSLDRFEAFF. The CDR3 DNA follows: TGTGCCAGCAGCTTGGACAGGTTTGAAGCTTTCTTT.